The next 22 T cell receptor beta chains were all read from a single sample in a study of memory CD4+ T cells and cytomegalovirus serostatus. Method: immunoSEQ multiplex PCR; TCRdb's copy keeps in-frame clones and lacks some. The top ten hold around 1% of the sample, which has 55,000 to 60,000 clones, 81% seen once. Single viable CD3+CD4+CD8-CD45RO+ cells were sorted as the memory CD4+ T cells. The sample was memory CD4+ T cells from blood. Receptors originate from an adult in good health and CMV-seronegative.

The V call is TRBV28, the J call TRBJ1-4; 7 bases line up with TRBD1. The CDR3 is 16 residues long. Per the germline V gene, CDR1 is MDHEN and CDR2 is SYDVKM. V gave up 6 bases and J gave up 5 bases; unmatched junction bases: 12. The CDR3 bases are TGTGCCAGCAGCCCGGGGGACAGTCCTGTAAATGAAAAACTGTTTTTT. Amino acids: CASSPGDSPVNEKLFF.

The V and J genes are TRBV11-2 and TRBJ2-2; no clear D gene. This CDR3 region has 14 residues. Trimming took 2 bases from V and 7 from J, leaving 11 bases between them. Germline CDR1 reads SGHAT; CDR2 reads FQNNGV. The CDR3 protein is CASSLSSVGGELFF. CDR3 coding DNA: TGTGCCAGCAGCTTAAGCAGCGTCGGCGGGGAGCTGTTTTTT.

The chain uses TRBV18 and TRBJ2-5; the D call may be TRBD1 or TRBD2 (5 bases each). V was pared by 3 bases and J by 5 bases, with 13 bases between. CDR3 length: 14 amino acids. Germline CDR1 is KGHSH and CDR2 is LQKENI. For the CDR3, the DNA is TGTGCCAGCTCACCGGGGGAATCAGTGGAGACCCAGTACTTC. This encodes CASSPGESVETQYF.

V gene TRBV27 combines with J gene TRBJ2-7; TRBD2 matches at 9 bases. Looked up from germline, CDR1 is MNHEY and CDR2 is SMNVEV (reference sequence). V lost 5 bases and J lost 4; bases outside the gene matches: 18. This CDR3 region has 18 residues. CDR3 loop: CASSLAGGSSGSGYEQYF. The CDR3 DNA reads TGTGCCAGCAGTCTCGCGGGGGGGTCGAGCGGGAGTGGTTACGAGCAGTACTTC.

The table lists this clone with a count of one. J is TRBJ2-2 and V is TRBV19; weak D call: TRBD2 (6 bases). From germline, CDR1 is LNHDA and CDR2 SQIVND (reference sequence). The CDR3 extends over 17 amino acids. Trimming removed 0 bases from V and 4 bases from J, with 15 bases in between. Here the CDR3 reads CASSIDHGGRGTGELFF. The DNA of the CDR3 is TGTGCCAGTAGTATAGATCACGGGGGAAGGGGCACCGGGGAGCTGTTTTTT.

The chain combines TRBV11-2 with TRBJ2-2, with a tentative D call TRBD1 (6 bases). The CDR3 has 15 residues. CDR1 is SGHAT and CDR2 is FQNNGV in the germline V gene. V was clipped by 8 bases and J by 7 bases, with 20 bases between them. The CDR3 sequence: CASQGRQVRSGELFF. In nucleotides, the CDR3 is TGTGCCAGCCAAGGGCGACAGGTTAGGAGCGGGGAGCTGTTTTTT. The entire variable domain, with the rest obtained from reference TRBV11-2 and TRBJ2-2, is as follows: EAGVAQSPRYKIIEKRQSVAFWCNPISGHATLYWYQQILGQGPKLLIQFQNNGVVDDSQLPKDRFSAERLKGVDSTLKIQPAKLEDSAVYLCASQGRQVRSGELFFGEGSRLTVL.

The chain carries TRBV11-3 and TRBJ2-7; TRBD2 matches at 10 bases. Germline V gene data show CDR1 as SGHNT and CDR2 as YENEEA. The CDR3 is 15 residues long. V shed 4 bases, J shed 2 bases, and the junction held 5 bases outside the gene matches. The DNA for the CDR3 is TGTGCCAGCAGCTATACCGGGACTAGCGCCTACGAGCAGTACTTC. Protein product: CASSYTGTSAYEQYF.

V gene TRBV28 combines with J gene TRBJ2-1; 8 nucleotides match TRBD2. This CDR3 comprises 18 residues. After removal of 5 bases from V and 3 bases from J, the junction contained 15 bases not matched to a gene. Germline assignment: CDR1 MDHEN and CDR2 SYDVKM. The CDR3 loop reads CASSPLRKKREHYNEQFF. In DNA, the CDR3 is TGTGCCAGCAGTCCCCTCCGAAAGAAGCGGGAGCACTACAATGAGCAGTTCTTC.

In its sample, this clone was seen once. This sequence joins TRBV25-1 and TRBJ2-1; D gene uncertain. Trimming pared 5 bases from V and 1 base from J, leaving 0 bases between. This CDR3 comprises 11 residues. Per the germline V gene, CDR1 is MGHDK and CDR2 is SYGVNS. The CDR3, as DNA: TGTGCCAGCAGTTCCTACAATGAGCAGTTCTTC. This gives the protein CASSSYNEQFF.

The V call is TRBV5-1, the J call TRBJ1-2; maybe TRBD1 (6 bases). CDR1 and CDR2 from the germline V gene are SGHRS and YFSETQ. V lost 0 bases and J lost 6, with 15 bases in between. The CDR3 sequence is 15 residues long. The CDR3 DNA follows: TGCGCCAGCAGCTTGGAGTACAGGGAGGGCCATGGCTACACCTTC. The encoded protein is CASSLEYREGHGYTF. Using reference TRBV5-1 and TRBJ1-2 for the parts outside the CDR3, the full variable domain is KAGVTQTPRYLIKTRGQQVTLSCSPISGHRSVSWYQQTPGQGLQFLFEYFSETQRNKGNFPGRFSGRQFSNSRSEMNVSTLELGDSALYLCASSLEYREGHGYTFGSGTRLTVV.

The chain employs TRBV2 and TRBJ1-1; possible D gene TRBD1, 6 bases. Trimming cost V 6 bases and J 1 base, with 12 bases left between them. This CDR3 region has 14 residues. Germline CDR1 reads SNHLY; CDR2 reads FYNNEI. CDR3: CASSQGQWNTEAFF. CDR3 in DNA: TGTGCCAGCAGCCAAGGACAGTGGAACACTGAAGCTTTCTTT.

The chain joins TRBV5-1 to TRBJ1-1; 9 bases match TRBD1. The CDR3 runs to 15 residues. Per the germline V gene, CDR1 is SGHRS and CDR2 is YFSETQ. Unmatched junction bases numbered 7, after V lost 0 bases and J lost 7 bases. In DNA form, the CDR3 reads TGCGCCAGCAGCTTGGTAGGGACAGGGTCCGATGAAGCTTTCTTT. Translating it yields CASSLVGTGSDEAFF.

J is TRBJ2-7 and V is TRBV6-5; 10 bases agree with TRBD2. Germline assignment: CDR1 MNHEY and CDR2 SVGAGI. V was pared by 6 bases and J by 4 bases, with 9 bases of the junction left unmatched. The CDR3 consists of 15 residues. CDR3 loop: CASSQAGTSAYEQYF. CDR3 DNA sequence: TGTGCCAGCAGCCAGGCGGGGACTAGCGCATACGAGCAGTACTTC.

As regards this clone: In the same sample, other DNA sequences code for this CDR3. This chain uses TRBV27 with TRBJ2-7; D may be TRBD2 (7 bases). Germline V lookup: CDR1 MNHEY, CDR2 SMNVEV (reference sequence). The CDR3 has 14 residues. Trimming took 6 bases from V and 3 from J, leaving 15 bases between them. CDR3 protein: CASRRGGGFYEQYF. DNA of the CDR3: TGTGCCAGCAGACGGGGAGGGGGGTTCTACGAGCAGTACTTC.

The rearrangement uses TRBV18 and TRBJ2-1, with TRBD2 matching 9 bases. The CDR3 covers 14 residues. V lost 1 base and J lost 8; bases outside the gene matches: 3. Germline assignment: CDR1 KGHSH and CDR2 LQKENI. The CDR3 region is CASSPLAGGDEQFF. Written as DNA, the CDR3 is TGTGCCAGCTCACCACTGGCGGGGGGGGATGAGCAGTTCTTC.

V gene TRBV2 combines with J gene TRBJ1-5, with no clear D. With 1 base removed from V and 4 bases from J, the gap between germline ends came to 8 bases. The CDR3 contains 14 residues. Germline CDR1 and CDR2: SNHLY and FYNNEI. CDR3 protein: CASSEGKLNQPQHF. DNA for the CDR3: TGTGCCAGCAGTGAAGGAAAGCTTAATCAGCCCCAGCATTTT.

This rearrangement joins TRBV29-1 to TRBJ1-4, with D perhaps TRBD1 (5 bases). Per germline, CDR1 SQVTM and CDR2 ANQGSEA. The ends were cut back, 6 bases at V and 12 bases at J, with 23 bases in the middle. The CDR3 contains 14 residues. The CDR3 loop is CSVTSQGESGELFF. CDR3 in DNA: TGCAGCGTGACATCTCAGGGCGAGTCTGGTGAACTGTTTTTT.

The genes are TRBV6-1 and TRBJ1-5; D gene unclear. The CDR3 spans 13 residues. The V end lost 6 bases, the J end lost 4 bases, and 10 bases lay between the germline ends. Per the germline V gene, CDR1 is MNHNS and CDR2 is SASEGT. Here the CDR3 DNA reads TGTGCCAGCAGATACAGCAAAAATCAGCCCCAGCATTTT. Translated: CASRYSKNQPQHF.

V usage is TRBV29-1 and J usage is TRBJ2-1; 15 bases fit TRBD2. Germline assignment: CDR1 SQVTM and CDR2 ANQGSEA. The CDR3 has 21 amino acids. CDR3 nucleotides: TGCACCCGAAGGGCATCCGGCGGACTAGCGGGAGGGCCCTTCGATTACAATGAGCAGTTCTTC. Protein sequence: CTRRASGGLAGGPFDYNEQFF.

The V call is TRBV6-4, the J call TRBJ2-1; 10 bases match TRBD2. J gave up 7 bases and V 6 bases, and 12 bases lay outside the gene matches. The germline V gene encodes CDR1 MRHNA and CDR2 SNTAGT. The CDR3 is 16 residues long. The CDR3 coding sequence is TGTGCCAGCAGCAAAAAGCTAGCGGGAGATCGAAATGAGCAGTTCTTC. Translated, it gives CASSKKLAGDRNEQFF.

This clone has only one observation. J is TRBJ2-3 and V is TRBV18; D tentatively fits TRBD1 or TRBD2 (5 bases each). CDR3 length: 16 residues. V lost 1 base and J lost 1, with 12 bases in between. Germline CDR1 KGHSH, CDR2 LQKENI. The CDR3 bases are TGTGCCAGCTCACCACTAGAGGGGATTGGCACAGATACGCAGTATTTT. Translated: CASSPLEGIGTDTQYF.

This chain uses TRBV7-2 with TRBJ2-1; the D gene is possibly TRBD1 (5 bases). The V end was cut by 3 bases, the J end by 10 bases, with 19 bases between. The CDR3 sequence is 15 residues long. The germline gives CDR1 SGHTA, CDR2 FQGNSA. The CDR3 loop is CASSFKVLGPSEQFF. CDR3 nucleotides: TGTGCCAGCAGCTTCAAAGTTCTGGGGCCGAGCGAGCAGTTCTTC.